This record covers a single T cell receptor (beta chain). Treatment here: randomized to nivolumab then ipilimumab (arm A) or the reverse (arm B). V lost 3 bases, J lost 4 bases, and 9 bases lay in between. This CDR3 is 13 amino acids long. In germline, CDR1 is MNHEY, CDR2 SMNVEV (reference sequence). The table came from immunoSEQ multiplex PCR; TCRdb's copy has only in-frame clones and leaves some out. The sample lists around 7,500 clones, around 60% occurring once. This sample is part of a study of sequential checkpoint blockade in melanoma. This chain joins TRBV27 and TRBJ1-2; D might be TRBD1 (6 bases). The source of this sequence is a human donor with melanoma. Here the sequenced sample was CD8+ T cells sorted from blood (inferred from file names), taken from a patient given nivolumab and ipilimumab in sequence. CDR3 residues: CASSFLGAYGYTF. DNA of the CDR3: TGTGCCAGCAGTTTTTTGGGGGCCTATGGCTACACCTTC.